This T cell receptor beta chain was profiled in a study of regulatory T cells in long-lasting Graves disease (dated by TCRdb to about 2021). Describing the broader study: Newly diagnosed Graves' disease patients had taken antithyroid drugs for less than 3 months. This study used TCR sequencing and RNA sequencing of peripheral blood to compare persistent Graves' disease patients against newly diagnosed Graves' disease patients. The study was registered as a clinical trial and conducted in China. A total of approximately 35 samples were covered by TCR sequencing, comprising approximately 13 persistent and approximately 20 newly diagnosed Graves' disease patients.

The research as a whole found: Patients with persistent disease shared more public clonotypes (about 2,700) than newly diagnosed patients did (about 970). Sequencing and analysis were limited to the TCR beta chain. The study examined only peripheral blood because the primary lesion, thyroid tissue, could not be accessed. Persistent disease showed preferential use of TRBV28, TRBJ1-2 and TRBJ2-5, whereas newly diagnosed disease favored TRBV20-1 and TRBJ2-1. As a limitation, the authors acknowledged that the small sample size may reduce accuracy. Persistent Graves' disease patients showed lower TCR Shannon entropy and fewer highly expanded clones than newly diagnosed patients, suggesting clonal expansion.

Library generation was performed with multiplex PCR. Sequencing was performed on an Illumina HiSeq 4000. iRepertoire HTBI primers and Arm-PCR amplification of CDR3 regions were used to construct TCR beta libraries. Before sequencing, the PCR products went through gel purification. The original pipeline was this. Gene usage analysis of CDR3 amino acid clonotypes relied on the roughly 60 TRBV and 12 to 15 TRBJ segments identified across samples. COPE and FqMerger were used to merge the filtered high-quality paired reads into contigs. BLAST was used to align contigs to the IMGT TRBV, TRBD and TRBJ reference genes, and CDR3 was defined following IMGT. Any clonotype with a frequency above 0.1% was counted as a highly expanded clone. Repertoire diversity was measured by Shannon entropy, and V-J evenness by the Gini coefficient. A clonotype was considered public if more than one individual shared it. Using fastp trimming at Q25 and MiXCR clonotype assembly, TCRdb reanalyzed the public sequencing data and kept in-frame beta chains. Identical CDR3 protein sequences are pooled into one entry, listed with their most common genes and DNA. TCRdb, rather than the study authors, made the V and J calls. The sample includes fewer than 650,000 distinct CDR3 sequences, with 16% observed a single time. The ten largest clones capture around 18% of the sample.

The sample's time point label is to be understood as: newly diagnosed GD, antithyroid drugs for less than 3 months. For both TCR sequencing and RNA sequencing, RNA was extracted from PBMCs in TRIzol. Graves' disease was diagnosed according to American Thyroid Association guidelines. Recruitment of patients was carried out at an endocrinology department in Xi'an, China. Each patient gave approximately 8.8 milliliters of peripheral blood, collected in an EDTA anticoagulant tube. Ficoll Paque Plus density gradient separation was used to isolate PBMCs, and no additional T cell sorting was done. An Agilent 2100 Bioanalyzer and agarose gel were used to assess RNA quality, and a NanoDrop 2000 was used to measure RNA concentration. Turning to this clonotype: Its cognate antigen has yet to be identified. Base quality data are lacking; no much larger clone is found one base away.

The germline V gene (reference sequence) supplies CDR1 LNHDA and CDR2 SQIVND. The junction shows trimming of 5 bases on V and 6 bases on J, plus 11 bases between the germline ends. The CDR3 numbers 13 residues from cysteine through phenylalanine. Only the CDR3 part of the read is kept: 39 bases, read in frame from the first base. The same sample was also studied in work on T cells in Graves' hyperthyroidism and ophthalmopathy. As the second paper documents: A patient counted as having stable Graves' hyperthyroidism if no progression to ophthalmopathy occurred over 18 months of follow-up. Hyperthyroidism patients were newly diagnosed, with disease duration under 2 months, and aged 18 to 65 years. Patients with uncontrolled infections, other autoimmune diseases, pregnancy or lactation were excluded. Diagnoses relied on clinical symptoms, serum thyroxine and TRAb, thyroid ultrasound and orbital computed tomography. The TCR CDR3 was subjected to a first round of RT-PCR using the HTBI primer set and the Qiagen OneStep RT-PCR kit. Blood samples also contained most of the expanded thyroid clonotypes (frequency above 0.001), which suggests that blood repertoires may reflect thyroid immune responses. Ophthalmopathy was separated from stable hyperthyroidism by a 13 V-J signature model, with approximately 90% sensitivity and about 81% specificity obtained in cross-validation and 80%/75% obtained in testing. In validation, the model predicted progression to ophthalmopathy with approximately 71% sensitivity and approximately 72% specificity, a median of 6.5 months before onset. To identify TCR V-J signatures that set the groups apart, the researchers used a discovery cohort of 95 to 100 patients, made up of 40 to 45 with Graves' ophthalmopathy and some 58 with stable Graves' hyperthyroidism. Whether ophthalmopathy could be predicted prospectively was tested in an independent validation cohort made up of about 20 hyperthyroidism patients plus 17 patients who later progressed to ophthalmopathy. For training and testing, the roughly 93 patients in the discovery cohort were randomly divided in a 7:3 ratio. In six Graves' hyperthyroidism patients, the study also compared T-cell repertoires from thyroid tissue with T-cell repertoires from blood. After blood sampling, hyperthyroidism patients were treated with methimazole at a starting dose of 30 mg daily, and ophthalmopathy patients were treated with high-dose intravenous methylprednisolone. The libraries were constructed in a second round of multiplex PCR and then size-selected and purified. Paired-end sequencing of the libraries was performed with 100 bp reads on an Illumina HiSeq2000. SOAPnuke was used to process the raw data, with reads discarded if the reads contained adapters or uncalled bases, had a mean Phred below 15, or lacked an exact constant-primer or identifier match. High-quality paired reads were merged with COPE v1.2.5, and unique nucleotide sequences were defined as clonotypes. MiTCR v1.1 was used to align the clonotypes against IMGT TRBV, TRBD and TRBJ reference segments. The analysis included only V-J combinations with a frequency above 0.0001, which together covered 98% to 99.2% of the repertoires. The TCS score was defined as the ratio of F50 (clonal expansion) to E x V (chaos), calculated using BLOSUM62-based TCRdist between CDR3 peptides within each V-J. Welch's t-statistics and random forest reduced several hundred V-J features to about 12, which were used in a naive Bayes classifier (R e1071). Sample size was not statistically predetermined, and investigators were not blinded to group allocation. According to the paper, TCR Vbeta CDR3 sequencing was carried out on some 140 peripheral blood samples, which came from under 50 ophthalmopathy, 75 or so hyperthyroidism and roughly 17 progressor patients.

The chain is assembled from TRBV19 and TRBJ2-1; there is no confident call for the D gene. The TCR originated in a woman in her twenties or thirties with Graves disease. Donor details come from another sample of the same person, matched by shared clones. This specimen was peripheral blood mononuclear cells (PBMCs), taken at new diagnosis, from a patient treated with antithyroid drugs. The sequenced DNA is TGTGCCAGTAGTCTCGGGTTTTCCAATGAGCAGTTCTTC. It codes for CASSLGFSNEQFF.